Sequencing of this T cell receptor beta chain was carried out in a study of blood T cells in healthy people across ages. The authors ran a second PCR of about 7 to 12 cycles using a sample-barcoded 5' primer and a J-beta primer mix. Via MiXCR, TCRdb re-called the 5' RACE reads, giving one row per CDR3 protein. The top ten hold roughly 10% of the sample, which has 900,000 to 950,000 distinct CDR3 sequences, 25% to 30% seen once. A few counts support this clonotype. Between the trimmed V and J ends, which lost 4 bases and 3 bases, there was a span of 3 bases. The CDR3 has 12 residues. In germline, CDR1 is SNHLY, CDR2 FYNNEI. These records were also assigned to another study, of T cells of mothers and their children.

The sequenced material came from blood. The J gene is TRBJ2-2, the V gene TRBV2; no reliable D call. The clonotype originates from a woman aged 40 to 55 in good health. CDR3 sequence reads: CASSGDTGELFF. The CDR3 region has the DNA TGTGCCAGCAGTGGGGACACCGGGGAGCTGTTTTTT.